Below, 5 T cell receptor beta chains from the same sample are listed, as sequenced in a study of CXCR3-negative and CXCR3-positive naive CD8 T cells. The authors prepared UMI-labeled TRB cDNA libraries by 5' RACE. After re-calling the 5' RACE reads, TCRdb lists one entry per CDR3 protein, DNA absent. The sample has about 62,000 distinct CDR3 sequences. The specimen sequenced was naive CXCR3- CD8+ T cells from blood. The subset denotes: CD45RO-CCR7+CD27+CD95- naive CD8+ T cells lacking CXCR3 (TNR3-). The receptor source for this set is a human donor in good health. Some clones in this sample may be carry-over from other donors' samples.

This CDR3 is CSARTYGPNVLTF. This rearrangement joins TRBV29-1 to TRBJ2-6. Germline V gene lookup returns CDR1 SQVTM and CDR2 ANQGSEA. The CDR3 consists of 13 residues.

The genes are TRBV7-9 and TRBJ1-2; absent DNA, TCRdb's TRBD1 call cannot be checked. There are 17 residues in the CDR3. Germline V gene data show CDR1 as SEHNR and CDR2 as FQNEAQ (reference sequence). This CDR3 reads CASSSAEDSLYNYGYTF.

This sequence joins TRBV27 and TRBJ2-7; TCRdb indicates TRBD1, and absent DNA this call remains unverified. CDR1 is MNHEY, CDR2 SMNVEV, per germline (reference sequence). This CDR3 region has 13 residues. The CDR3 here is CASSTTGPYEQYF.

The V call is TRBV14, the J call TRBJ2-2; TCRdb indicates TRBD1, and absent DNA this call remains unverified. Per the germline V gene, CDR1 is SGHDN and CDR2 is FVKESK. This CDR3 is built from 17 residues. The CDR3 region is CASSQVRQGPNTGELFF. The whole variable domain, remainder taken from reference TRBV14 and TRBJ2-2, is EAGVTQFPSHSVIEKGQTVTLRCDPISGHDNLYWYRRVMGKEIKFLLHFVKESKQDESGMPNNRFLAERTGGTYSTLKVQPAELEDSGVYFCASSQVRQGPNTGELFFGEGSRLTVL.

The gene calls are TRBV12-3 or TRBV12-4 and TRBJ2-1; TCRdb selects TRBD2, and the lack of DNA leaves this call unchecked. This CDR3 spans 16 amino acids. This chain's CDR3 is CASSFPASGTYNEQFF.